A selection of T cell receptor beta chains follows, all from one sample in a study of high-grade serous ovarian cancer treatment subgroups. Sequenced by immunoSEQ multiplex PCR; TCRdb stores in-frame clones only, minus some. The sample lists 12,000 or so clones, approximately 88% occurring once. Material: tumor tissue. The receptors come from a human donor with high-grade serous ovarian cancer. The conserved cysteine and the conserved F or W are not part of the CDR3 here. Fields, in order: CDR3 protein, J gene, D gene, V gene, clone size. D genes are given only for firm matches. Where a row states a size, it is once, few, many or the class of an expanded clone; other rows omit it.

CDR3aa: ASSVAAASGNTIY
j_gene: TRBJ1-3
d_gene: -
v_gene: TRBV9
abundance: -

CDR3aa: ASSYFEGVYEQY
j_gene: TRBJ2-7
d_gene: -
v_gene: TRBV5-5
abundance: large

CDR3aa: ASSLDSGRYIDTQY
j_gene: TRBJ2-3
d_gene: TRBD2
v_gene: TRBV5-6
abundance: -

CDR3aa: ASSTGQGARDNQPQH
j_gene: TRBJ1-5
d_gene: TRBD1
v_gene: TRBV5-6
abundance: -

CDR3aa: ASSPDRDVGSEQF
j_gene: TRBJ2-1
d_gene: TRBD1
v_gene: TRBV18
abundance: -

CDR3aa: ASSRLAGDTGELF
j_gene: TRBJ2-2
d_gene: TRBD2
v_gene: TRBV6-4
abundance: -

CDR3aa: ASSLTTAYGYT
j_gene: TRBJ1-2
d_gene: -
v_gene: TRBV7-9
abundance: once

CDR3aa: SVEAAGGGETQY
j_gene: TRBJ2-5
d_gene: -
v_gene: TRBV29-1
abundance: -

CDR3aa: ASTPGGRSNEKLF
j_gene: TRBJ1-4
d_gene: -
v_gene: TRBV28
abundance: -

CDR3aa: ASSAQQGHYEQY
j_gene: TRBJ2-7
d_gene: -
v_gene: TRBV7-2
abundance: -

CDR3aa: ASKGTDYSNQPQH
j_gene: TRBJ1-5
d_gene: TRBD1
v_gene: TRBV6-1
abundance: -

CDR3aa: ASRSTDTQY
j_gene: TRBJ2-3
d_gene: -
v_gene: TRBV28
abundance: -

CDR3aa: ASSYSGRQYNSPLH
j_gene: TRBJ1-6
d_gene: -
v_gene: TRBV6-5
abundance: -

CDR3aa: ASPGGMGGKLF
j_gene: TRBJ1-4
d_gene: -
v_gene: TRBV6-4
abundance: -

CDR3aa: SVSNQDIGPQH
j_gene: TRBJ1-5
d_gene: -
v_gene: TRBV29-1
abundance: -

CDR3aa: ASLDSTPFGSYNEQF
j_gene: TRBJ2-1
d_gene: -
v_gene: TRBV7-8
abundance: -

CDR3aa: ASSLVGGTASYEQY
j_gene: TRBJ2-7
d_gene: -
v_gene: TRBV7-8
abundance: -

CDR3aa: ASKREANTDTQY
j_gene: TRBJ2-3
d_gene: TRBD2
v_gene: TRBV2
abundance: -

CDR3aa: ASGPNPRIEAF
j_gene: TRBJ1-1
d_gene: -
v_gene: TRBV6-5
abundance: -

CDR3aa: ASSLAGYGYT
j_gene: TRBJ1-2
d_gene: -
v_gene: TRBV5-6
abundance: -

CDR3aa: ASSLEGVGSNQPQH
j_gene: TRBJ1-5
d_gene: -
v_gene: TRBV5-1
abundance: -

CDR3aa: ASSRHGQIYNSPLH
j_gene: TRBJ1-6
d_gene: -
v_gene: TRBV11-1
abundance: -

CDR3aa: ASSPTGNYGYT
j_gene: TRBJ1-2
d_gene: -
v_gene: TRBV27
abundance: -

CDR3aa: ASSLPTVTGTLGEKLF
j_gene: TRBJ1-4
d_gene: -
v_gene: TRBV11-2
abundance: -

CDR3aa: ASSQVDRESYEQY
j_gene: TRBJ2-7
d_gene: TRBD1
v_gene: TRBV4-3
abundance: -

CDR3aa: ASSLVGAMGTEAF
j_gene: TRBJ1-1
d_gene: -
v_gene: TRBV5-1
abundance: -

CDR3aa: ASSYGQLKVNSPLH
j_gene: TRBJ1-6
d_gene: -
v_gene: TRBV7-2
abundance: -

CDR3aa: ASTPHYREKLF
j_gene: TRBJ1-4
d_gene: -
v_gene: TRBV19
abundance: -

CDR3aa: ASSESGADTEAF
j_gene: TRBJ1-1
d_gene: -
v_gene: TRBV6-1
abundance: -

CDR3aa: AISERGTSDTQY
j_gene: TRBJ2-3
d_gene: TRBD2
v_gene: TRBV10-3
abundance: -

CDR3aa: ASSRNVGGNYGYT
j_gene: TRBJ1-2
d_gene: -
v_gene: TRBV7-9
abundance: -

CDR3aa: ASSQDGGRVYEQY
j_gene: TRBJ2-7
d_gene: -
v_gene: TRBV4-3
abundance: -

CDR3aa: ASSDTGQGGETQY
j_gene: TRBJ2-5
d_gene: TRBD1
v_gene: TRBV19
abundance: -

CDR3aa: ASSRQGGTDTQY
j_gene: TRBJ2-3
d_gene: TRBD1
v_gene: TRBV5-4
abundance: -

CDR3aa: ASGLRADYNEQF
j_gene: TRBJ2-1
d_gene: -
v_gene: TRBV7-3
abundance: few

CDR3aa: ASSLTLHEQF
j_gene: TRBJ2-1
d_gene: -
v_gene: TRBV5-1
abundance: -

CDR3aa: ASRGQRGGAF
j_gene: TRBJ1-1
d_gene: -
v_gene: TRBV28
abundance: few